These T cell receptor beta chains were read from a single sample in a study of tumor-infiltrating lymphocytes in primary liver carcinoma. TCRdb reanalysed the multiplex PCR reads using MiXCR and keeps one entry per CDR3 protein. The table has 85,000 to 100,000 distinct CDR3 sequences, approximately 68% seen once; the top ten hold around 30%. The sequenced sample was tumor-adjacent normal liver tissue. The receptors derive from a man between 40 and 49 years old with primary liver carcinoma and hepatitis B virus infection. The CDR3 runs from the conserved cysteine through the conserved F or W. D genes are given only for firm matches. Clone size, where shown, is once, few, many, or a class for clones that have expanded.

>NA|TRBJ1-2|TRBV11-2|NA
TGTGGCAGCAGCTTCAGGGAAGGCTATGGTTACACCTTC
CGSSFREGYGYTF
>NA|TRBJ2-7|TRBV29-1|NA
TGCAGCTTTACAGGGACGAGCGGATACAAGCAGTACTTC
CSFTGTSGYKQYF
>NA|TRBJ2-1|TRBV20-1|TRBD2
TGCAGTGCCAACTCTTATGCGATAGCGGGAGGGACCTACAATGAGCAGTTCTTC
CSANSYAIAGGTYNEQFF
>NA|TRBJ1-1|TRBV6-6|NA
TGTGCCAGCAGCCAGGGACACCACGCTGAAGCTTTCTTT
CASSQGHHAEAFF
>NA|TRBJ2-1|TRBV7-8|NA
TGTGCCAGCAGCTCCCCGGGACAAGGGGATGAGCAGTTCTTC
CASSSPGQGDEQFF
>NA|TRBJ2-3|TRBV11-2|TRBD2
TGTGCCAGCAGCTTAACTACTACCGGGAGGGCGGGGCGAGATACACAGTATTTC
CASSLTTTGRAGRDTQYF
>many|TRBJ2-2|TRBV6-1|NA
TGTGCCAGCACCACCCGAAAGGCGTCGAACACCGGGGAGCTGTTTTTT
CASTTRKASNTGELFF
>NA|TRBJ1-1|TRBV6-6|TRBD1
TGTGCTAGCAGTTACGGTCGCCTGATGACAGGGAAGAACACTGAAGCTTTCTTT
CASSYGRLMTGKNTEAFF
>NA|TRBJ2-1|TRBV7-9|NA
TGTGCCAGCAGCTTAGCCTGCAATGAGCAGTTCTTC
CASSLACNEQFF
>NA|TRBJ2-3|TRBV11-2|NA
TGTGCCGGCAGGTCCCGGGACTCGGCCCACCAAGATACCCAGTACTTT
CAGRSRDSAHQDTQYF
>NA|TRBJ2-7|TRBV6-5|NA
TGTGTCAGCAGTTACGGTCGTAGGGGGGCGACAGCCGAGCAGTACTTC
CVSSYGRRGATAEQYF
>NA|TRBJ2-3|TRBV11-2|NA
TGTGCTAGCAGCTTAATGGTCGGTATGCAGTATTTT
CASSLMVGMQYF
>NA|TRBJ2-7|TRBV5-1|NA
TGCGCCAGCAGCTTGTTGGGCAGGGACGAGCAGTACTTC
CASSLLGRDEQYF
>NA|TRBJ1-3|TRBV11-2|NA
TGTACCAGCAACTCTACACTTCTCTCTGGAAACACCATATATTTT
CTSNSTLLSGNTIYF
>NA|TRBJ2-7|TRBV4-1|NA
TGCGCCAGCAGCCAAGTTTCTAGCATCTCAGGTGAGCAGTACTTC
CASSQVSSISGEQYF
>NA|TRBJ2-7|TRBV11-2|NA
TGTGCCAGCAGCTTAGGTAGCGAGGGCTACCGTTTGGAGCAGTACTTC
CASSLGSEGYRLEQYF
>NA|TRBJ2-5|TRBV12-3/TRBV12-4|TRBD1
TGTGCCGGCAGCTGGACAGGTCAAGAGACCCAGTGCTTC
CAGSWTGQETQCF
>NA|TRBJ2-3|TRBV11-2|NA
TGTGCCAGCAGCAGCCGGGACACAAATACCCAGTATTTT
CASSSRDTNTQYF
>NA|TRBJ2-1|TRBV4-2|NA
TGTGCCAGCAGACAAAATGTTAACACCGTGGATGAGCAATTCTTC
CASRQNVNTVDEQFF
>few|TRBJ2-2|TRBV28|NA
TGTGCCAGCAGTTTACTGGCGAAGAACACCGGGGAGCTGTTTTTT
CASSLLAKNTGELFF
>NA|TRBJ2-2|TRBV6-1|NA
TGTGCCAGCAGCAGCCGGAGGGCCCCAGCCGGGGAGCTGTTTTTT
CASSSRRAPAGELFF
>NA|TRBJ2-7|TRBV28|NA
TGTGTCAGCAGTCCAGGACGGATCTTCCATGGGTACTTC
CVSSPGRIFHGYF
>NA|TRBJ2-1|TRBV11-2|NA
TGTGCCAGCAGCTTGGGGAGAGTAGGGAGCTCATACAATGAGCAGTTCTTC
CASSLGRVGSSYNEQFF
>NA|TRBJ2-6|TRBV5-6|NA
TGTGTCAGCAGCTTTCCACACCATCTCTCTGGGGCCAACGCCCTGACTTTC
CVSSFPHHLSGANALTF
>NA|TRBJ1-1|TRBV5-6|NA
TGTGCCAGCAGCCTACGACATGGGAACACTGAAGCTTTCTTT
CASSLRHGNTEAFF
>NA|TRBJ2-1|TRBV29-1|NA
TGCAGCGTTCAGGTAGTGCCGAGCTCCTACAATGAGCAGTCCTTC
CSVQVVPSSYNEQSF
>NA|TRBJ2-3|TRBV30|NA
TGTGCCCAGAGGGCGGGGCGGGAAGTGGATACGCAGTATTTT
CAQRAGREVDTQYF
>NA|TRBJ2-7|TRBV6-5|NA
TGTGCCAGCAGCTTCTCGAGGGGAGTCCTATCCTACGAGCAGTACTTC
CASSFSRGVLSYEQYF
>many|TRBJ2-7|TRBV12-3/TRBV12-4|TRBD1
TGTGCCAGCAGTTTAAGAACAGGGGGCGAGTCCGAGCAGTACTTC
CASSLRTGGESEQYF
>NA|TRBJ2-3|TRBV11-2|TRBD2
TGTGCCAGCATAGGCGGGAGCGATACGCAGTGTTTT
CASIGGSDTQCF
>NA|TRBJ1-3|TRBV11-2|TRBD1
TGTACCAGCAGCCCTTTGGACAGGGGGCTAAGCACCATATATTTT
CTSSPLDRGLSTIYF
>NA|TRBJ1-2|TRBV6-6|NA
TGTGCCAGCGCATCCCTGAGTGGAGCTAAGTATGGCTACACCTTC
CASASLSGAKYGYTF
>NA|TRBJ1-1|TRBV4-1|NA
TGCGCCAGCAGCCGATTCGGCTCGGGAGAAGCTTTCTTT
CASSRFGSGEAFF
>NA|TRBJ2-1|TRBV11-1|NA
TGTACCAGCAGCTTAGGCCTGGGACTTCCTACGCGTGAGCATTTCTTC
CTSSLGLGLPTREHFF
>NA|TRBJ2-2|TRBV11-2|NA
TGTGCCGGCAGCTTAGTGACGCTTGCGGGAACCGGGGAGCTGCTTTTT
CAGSLVTLAGTGELLF
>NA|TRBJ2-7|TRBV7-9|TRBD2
TGTGCCAGCAGCTTAGCGGTAGCGGGGCCCTCGAACGAGCAGTACTTC
CASSLAVAGPSNEQYF
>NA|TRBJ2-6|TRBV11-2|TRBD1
TGTGCCAGCAGCTTATATAAACAGGGGCGGGCCAACGTCCCGACTTTC
CASSLYKQGRANVPTF
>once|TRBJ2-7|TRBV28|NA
TGTGCCAGCATGACAGGAGGCTCCTGCGAGCAGTACTTC
CASMTGGSCEQYF
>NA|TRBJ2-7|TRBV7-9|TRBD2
TGTGCCATCAGCTTACTAGCGGGAGGGTACGAGCAGTACTTC
CAISLLAGGYEQYF
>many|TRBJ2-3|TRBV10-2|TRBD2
TGCGCCAGCAGTGAGAAAGCGGGAGCCGTAGATACGCAGTATTTT
CASSEKAGAVDTQYF
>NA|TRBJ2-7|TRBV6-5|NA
TGTGCCATCAGCCGTCGCGGGCTATCGGTCTCCTACGAGCAGTACTTC
CAISRRGLSVSYEQYF
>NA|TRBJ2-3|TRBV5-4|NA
TGTGCCAGCAGCTTGGGGGGCGGCGGTAGCACAGATACGCAGTATTTT
CASSLGGGGSTDTQYF
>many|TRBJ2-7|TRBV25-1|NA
TGTGCCAGCAGCGAAACCTACGAGCAGTACTTC
CASSETYEQYF
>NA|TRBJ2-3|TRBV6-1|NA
TGTGCCAGTAGTGAGCGGTATACGCAGTATTTT
CASSERYTQYF
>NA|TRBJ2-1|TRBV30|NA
TGTGCCTGGAGCGAAGCCGGGACATGGTGGAATGAGCAGTTCTTC
CAWSEAGTWWNEQFF
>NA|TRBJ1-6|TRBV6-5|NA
TGTGCCAGCAGGGACACGGAGAATTCACCCCTCCACTTT
CASRDTENSPLHF
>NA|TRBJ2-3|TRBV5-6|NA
TGTGCCAGCAGCTTCGTCAAGGGGGGGTCTAGTACGCAGTATTTT
CASSFVKGGSSTQYF
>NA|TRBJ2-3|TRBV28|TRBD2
TGTGCCAGCAGTCCACGACTAGCGGGAGGTTGGGATACGCAGTATTTT
CASSPRLAGGWDTQYF
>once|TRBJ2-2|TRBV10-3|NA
TGTGCCATCAGGGTCGGCGGGGCAGCTAACACCGGGGAGCTGTTTTTT
CAIRVGGAANTGELFF
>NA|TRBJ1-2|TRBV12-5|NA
TGTGTTAGTGGTTTTAGAGGTCTGGGGACCCGGGCGTACTATGGCTACACCTTC
CVSGFRGLGTRAYYGYTF
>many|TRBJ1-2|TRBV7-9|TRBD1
TGTGCCAGCAGTACGGGGACAGCCTATGGCTACACCTTC
CASSTGTAYGYTF
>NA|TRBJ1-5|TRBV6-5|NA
TGTGCCAGCTGTAGGATAGGGGGGACTCAGCCCCAGCATTTT
CASCRIGGTQPQHF
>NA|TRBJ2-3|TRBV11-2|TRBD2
TGTACCAGCAGCTCTGGACTAGCGGGGGGAAGCACAAGTACGCAGTATTTT
CTSSSGLAGGSTSTQYF
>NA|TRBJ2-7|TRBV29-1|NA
TGCAGCGTTGGGTCGGCAAGGGGCGCGTACGAACAGTACTTC
CSVGSARGAYEQYF
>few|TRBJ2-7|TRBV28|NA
TGTGCCAGCAGTTCCCCGCGAGGAGTAGGATACGAGCAGTACTTC
CASSSPRGVGYEQYF
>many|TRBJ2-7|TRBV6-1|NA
TGTGCCAGCAGTGAATCCACGGGGACCGACGAGCAGTACTTC
CASSESTGTDEQYF
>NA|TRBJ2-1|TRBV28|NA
TGTGCCAGCAGCTCGGCGGGACGAAAATACAATGAGCAGTTCTTC
CASSSAGRKYNEQFF